This T cell receptor (beta chain) was captured by sequencing in a study of T-cell reconstitution after alpha-beta-depleted transplantation in children. This clonotype came up many times. A TCRbeta library incorporating unique molecular identifiers was prepared. MiXCR was run by TCRdb on the PCR reads, yielding one entry per CDR3 protein. The sample shows about 210,000 distinct CDR3 sequences, under 20% of them seen only once. Sequencing used PBMCs, mostly from graft donor cells, obtained 360 days after TCRalphabeta/CD19-depleted stem cell transplant. This receptor was obtained from a male patient under 10 years old who had a stem cell transplant for acute lymphoblastic leukemia, so the T cells may come from the graft donor.

The CDR3 protein is CASSGRLLVGDEQFF. The CDR3 DNA is TGTGCCAGCAGCGGACGCCTCCTAGTTGGCGATGAGCAGTTCTTC. V gene TRBV9 combines with J gene TRBJ2-1; D gene uncertain. V lost 3 bases to trimming and J lost 8 bases, with 18 bases between them. This CDR3 spans 15 amino acids. Germline V gene lookup returns CDR1 SGDLS and CDR2 YYNGEE.